The T cell receptor (beta chain) under discussion was sequenced for a study of molecular identifiers for immune sequencing clone quantification. TCRdb reanalysed the PCR reads using MiXCR and keeps one entry per CDR3 protein. The sample has a few hundred thousand distinct CDR3 sequences; 25% are singletons. Only one count was recorded for this clonotype. Mismatch with germline at one junction end may stem from a read error. CDR1 is SQVTM, CDR2 ANQGSEA, per germline. The CDR3 is 12 amino acids. The sequence derives from a human donor in good health. Some libraries in this study had Jurkat cell RNA spiked in. Sequencing input: naive CD8+ T cells from blood, with Jurkat cell RNA spiked in. Subset here: FACS-sorted CD8+CD4-CCR7+CD45RA+ naive T cells. The rearrangement uses TRBV29-1 and TRBJ2-1; weak D call: TRBD2 (5 bases). CDR3 sequence: CSVELRGNGQFF. The CDR3 region has the DNA TGCAGCGTTGAATTACGGGGTAATGGGCAGTTCTTC.